This T cell receptor beta chain was sequenced for a study of cytomegalovirus exposure and HLA in healthy donors. Whole-study findings and limits: The authors listed about 170 TCR beta chains as cytomegalovirus-associated. TCR beta V- and J-gene trimming, according to a later analysis, was linked to a missense DCLRE1C variant.

The CDR3 runs to 15 residues. With V trimmed by 8 bases and J by 7 bases, 11 bases remained unmatched. From germline, CDR1 is LNHDA and CDR2 SQIVND (reference sequence). Of note for this clone: Its antigen is as yet unknown.

The PCR contained 60 Vbeta and 13 Jbeta primers. TCRdb's table, derived via immunoSEQ multiplex PCR, lists solely in-frame clones and lacks some. The table includes hundreds of thousands of clones, more than 60% detected once. This chain links TRBV19 with TRBJ2-1, with 10 bases that match TRBD2. The sequence derives from a woman aged 55-75 years in good health and CMV-seropositive. The sequenced sample was PBMCs. The CDR3 here is CASGYSGRASNEQFF. In DNA, the CDR3 is TGTGCCAGTGGTTACAGCGGGAGGGCGAGTAATGAGCAGTTCTTC.